This T cell receptor beta chain was identified during a study of T cell repertoires in cytomegalovirus infection. Study details: Recently described HLA-C-restricted plus well-studied HLA-B-restricted CMV epitopes were used. Indications came from public TCR beta signatures; they pointed to CMV infection and to a matching HLA type.

General study findings and limits: Ex vivo, HLA-C-restricted CMV-specific TCR beta clonotypes prevailed over the rest of the response. Identification of carriers of CMV plus the relevant HLA was achieved through cumulative public TCR beta family frequency.

Trimming took off 2 bases at V and 3 bases at J, with 4 bases between the two ends. Germline CDR1 and CDR2: SGHTA and FQGNSA. The CDR3 is 12 amino acids. MiXCR, run by TCRdb on the reads, gives a single entry per CDR3 protein. Here the sample spans 750,000 to 900,000 distinct CDR3 sequences, under 35% being singletons. A note on this clonotype: Its antigen is unknown.

The source was cultured CD8+ T cells from PBMCs, collected from culture after CMV antigen stimulation. The sequence was collected from a human donor in good health (CMV status not recorded). Some clones in this sample may be carry-over from other donors' samples. The chain combines TRBV7-2 with TRBJ2-5, with D uncertain. The CDR3 sequence is CASSLNEETQYF. In nucleotides, the CDR3 is TGTGCCAGCAGCTTAAATGAAGAGACCCAGTACTTC.